The 10 T cell receptor beta chains reported below all come from one sample, sequenced in a study of blood T cell repertoires in COVID-19. Assay: immunoSEQ multiplex PCR; the TCRdb copy retains only in-frame clones and omits some. The data contain 150,000 or so clones, 77% of them singletons. Sequences were obtained from peripheral blood. The origin of the receptors is a woman in her fifties or sixties with active or convalescent COVID-19.

To note about this clone: Sequence at one end of the junction differs from germline and may be a read error. The genes are TRBV7-3 and TRBJ2-2; tentatively, D is TRBD2 (5 bases). CDR3 size: 14 residues. CDR1 SGHTA and CDR2 FQGTGA come from the germline V gene. The CDR3 spells CASSLTPKHRGAVF. As DNA, the CDR3 is TGTGCCAGCAGCTTAACGCCAAAACACCGGGGAGCTGTTTTT.

In its sample, this clone was seen once. This sequence joins TRBV11-2 and TRBJ2-1; D remains ambiguous. The CDR3 contains 13 residues. Per germline, CDR1 SGHAT and CDR2 FQNNGV. Deletions cut 1 base from V and 10 bases from J, with 11 bases between. This CDR3 reads CASSLAVTSEQFF. CDR3 DNA: TGTGCCAGCAGCTTAGCTGTGACATCGGAGCAGTTCTTC. The full variable domain, in which reference TRBV11-2 and TRBJ2-1 provide the parts outside the CDR3, is EAGVAQSPRYKIIEKRQSVAFWCNPISGHATLYWYQQILGQGPKLLIQFQNNGVVDDSQLPKDRFSAERLKGVDSTLKIQPAKLEDSAVYLCASSLAVTSEQFFGPGTRLTVL.

The chain joins TRBV7-9 to TRBJ1-5; D might be TRBD1 (6 bases). V lost 5 bases and J 5 bases, leaving 22 bases between the germline ends. There are 17 residues in the CDR3. Germline V gives CDR1 SEHNR, CDR2 FQNEAQ (reference sequence). The CDR3 DNA reads TGTGCCAGCAGCCGAAGCTTTAGGGGGAAGACGGATCAGCCCCAGCATTTT. Translation: CASSRSFRGKTDQPQHF.

The V gene is TRBV6-2 or TRBV6-3, the J gene TRBJ1-1, with a possible D match to TRBD1 (6 bases). CDR3 size: 15 residues. Deletions cut 2 bases from V and 3 bases from J, with 13 bases between. Looked up from germline, CDR1 is MNHEY and CDR2 is SVGEGT. The CDR3 reads CASSYKGDLDTEAFF. The CDR3 coding sequence is TGTGCCAGCAGTTACAAGGGGGATTTGGACACTGAAGCTTTCTTT.

The gene calls are TRBV27 and TRBJ1-3; a weak D match, TRBD1 (6 bases). The germline CDR1 and CDR2 sequences are MNHEY and SMNVEV (reference sequence). Trimming left V 6 bases short and J 3 bases short, with 15 bases between. This CDR3 has 15 residues. CDR3: CASSADRSLGNTIYF. DNA of the CDR3: TGTGCCAGCAGCGCCGACAGGTCGCTTGGAAACACCATATATTTT.

V and J are TRBV28 and TRBJ2-4; D is unclear. Germline CDR1 and CDR2: MDHEN and SYDVKM. Trimming took off 8 bases at V and 15 bases at J, with 17 bases between the two ends. The CDR3 runs to 11 residues. DNA for the CDR3: TGTGCCAGCTCTAGGCAAGAAAGTTGGTACTTC. This translates into CASSRQESWYF.

V is TRBV4-3 and J is TRBJ2-1; 10 positions match TRBD2. CDR1 and CDR2 (germline): LGHNA, YSLEER. This CDR3 is built from 16 residues. Losses at the gene ends were 0 bases for V and 10 bases for J; bases not matched to a gene: 9. CDR3 sequence: CASSQDGSSGGREQFF. The CDR3 region has the DNA TGCGCCAGCAGCCAAGATGGGTCTAGCGGGGGTAGGGAGCAGTTCTTC.

A word on this clone: The DNA is left out, because the CDR3 cannot be placed on it with certainty; the CDR3 is given as TCRdb lists it. This chain joins TRBV29-1 and TRBJ1-1; TRBD1, as called in the table, went unchecked against the DNA. CDR1 and CDR2 from the germline V gene are SQVTM and ANQGSEA. The CDR3 is 9 residues long, ends included. CDR3 sequence reads: CSVGEGATF.

Only one count was recorded for this clone. The chain couples TRBV19 to TRBJ1-3; 8 positions match TRBD1. The CDR3 is made up of 15 amino acids. J was trimmed by 4 bases and V by 6 bases; bases with no gene match: 8. Looked up from germline, CDR1 is LNHDA and CDR2 is SQIVND (reference sequence). CDR3 coding DNA: TGTGCCAGTAGATTCCTCAGGGGGCAAGGAAACACCATATATTTT. This encodes CASRFLRGQGNTIYF.

There are a few counts of this clone. The V and J genes are TRBV7-3 and TRBJ2-1, with 16 bases fitting TRBD2. The germline V gene encodes CDR1 SGHTA and CDR2 FQGTGA. The CDR3 has 16 residues. Trimming cost V 5 bases and J 9 bases; bases outside gene matches: 7. DNA of the CDR3: TGTGCCAGCAGCCCCCCCGGGACTAGCGGGGGGGTTGAGCAGTTCTTC. Protein: CASSPPGTSGGVEQFF.